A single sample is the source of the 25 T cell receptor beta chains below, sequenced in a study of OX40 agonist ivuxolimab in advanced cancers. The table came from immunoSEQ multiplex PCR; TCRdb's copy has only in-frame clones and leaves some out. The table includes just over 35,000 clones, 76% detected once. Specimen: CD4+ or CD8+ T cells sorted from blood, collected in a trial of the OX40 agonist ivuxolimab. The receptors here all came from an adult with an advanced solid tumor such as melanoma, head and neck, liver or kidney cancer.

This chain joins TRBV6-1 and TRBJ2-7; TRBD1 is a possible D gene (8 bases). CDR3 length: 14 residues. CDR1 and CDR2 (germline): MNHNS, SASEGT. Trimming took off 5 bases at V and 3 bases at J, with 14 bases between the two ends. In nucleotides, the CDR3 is TGTGCCAGCAGTCTGGGGGGGACAGGCTACGAGCAGTACGTC. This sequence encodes CASSLGGTGYEQYV.

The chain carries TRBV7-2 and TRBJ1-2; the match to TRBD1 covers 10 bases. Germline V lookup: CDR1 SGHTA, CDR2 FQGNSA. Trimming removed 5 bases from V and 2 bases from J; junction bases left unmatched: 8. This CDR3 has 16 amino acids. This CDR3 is CASSPGPGQGNYGYTF. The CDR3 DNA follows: TGTGCCAGCAGCCCCGGACCGGGACAGGGGAACTATGGCTACACCTTC.

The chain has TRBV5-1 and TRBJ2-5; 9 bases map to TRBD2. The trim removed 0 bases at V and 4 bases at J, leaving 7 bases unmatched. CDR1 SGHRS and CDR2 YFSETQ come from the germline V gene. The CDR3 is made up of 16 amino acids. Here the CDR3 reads CASSLEGGGARETQYF. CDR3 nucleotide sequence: TGCGCCAGCAGCTTGGAAGGCGGGGGGGCCAGAGAGACCCAGTACTTC.

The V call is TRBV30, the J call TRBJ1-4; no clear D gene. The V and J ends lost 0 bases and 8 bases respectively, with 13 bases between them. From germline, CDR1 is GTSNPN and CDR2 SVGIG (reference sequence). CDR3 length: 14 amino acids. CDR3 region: CAWSVGLGGEKLFF. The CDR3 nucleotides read TGTGCCTGGAGTGTCGGACTCGGAGGGGAAAAACTGTTTTTT.

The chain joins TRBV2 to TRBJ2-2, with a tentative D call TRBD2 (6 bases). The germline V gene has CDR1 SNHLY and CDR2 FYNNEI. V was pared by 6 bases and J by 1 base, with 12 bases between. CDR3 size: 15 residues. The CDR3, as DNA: TGTGCCAGCAGCCCGACTAGACAGAACACCGGGGAGCTGTTTTTT. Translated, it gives CASSPTRQNTGELFF. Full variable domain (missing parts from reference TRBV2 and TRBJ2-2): EPEVTQTPSHQVTQMGQEVILRCVPISNHLYFYWYRQILGQKVEFLVSFYNNEISEKSEIFDDQFSVERPDGSNFTLKIRSTKLEDSAMYFCASSPTRQNTGELFFGEGSRLTVL.

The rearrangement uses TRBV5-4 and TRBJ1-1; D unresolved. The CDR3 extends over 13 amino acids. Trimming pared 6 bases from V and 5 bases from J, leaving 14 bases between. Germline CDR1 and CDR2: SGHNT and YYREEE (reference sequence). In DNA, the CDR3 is TGTGCCAGCACCCAAAAAGGGTATACTGAAGCTTTCTTT. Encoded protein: CASTQKGYTEAFF.

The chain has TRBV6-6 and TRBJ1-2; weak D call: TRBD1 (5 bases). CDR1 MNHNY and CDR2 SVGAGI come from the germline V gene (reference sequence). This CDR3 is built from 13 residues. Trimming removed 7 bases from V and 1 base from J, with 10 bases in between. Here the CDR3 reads CASMMGGNYGYTF. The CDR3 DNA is TGTGCCAGCATGATGGGGGGTAACTATGGCTACACCTTC.

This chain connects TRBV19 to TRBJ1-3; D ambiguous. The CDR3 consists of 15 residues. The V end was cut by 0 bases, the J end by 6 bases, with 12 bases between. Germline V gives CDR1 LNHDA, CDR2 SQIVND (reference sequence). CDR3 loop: CASSIDFLGKNTIYF. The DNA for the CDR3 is TGTGCCAGTAGTATAGATTTTCTGGGGAAAAACACCATATATTTT.

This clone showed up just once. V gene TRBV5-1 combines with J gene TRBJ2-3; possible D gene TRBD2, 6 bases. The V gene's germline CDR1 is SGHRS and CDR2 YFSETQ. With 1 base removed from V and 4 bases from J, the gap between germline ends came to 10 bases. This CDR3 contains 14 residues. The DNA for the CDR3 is TGCGCCAGCAGCTTGATCCCGGGAGCAGATACGCAGTATTTT. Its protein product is CASSLIPGADTQYF.

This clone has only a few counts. DNA for the CDR3: TGTGCCAGCAGCTTACAGGGTATAGGAGATACGCAGTATTTT. It is translated as CASSLQGIGDTQYF. The chain has TRBV7-2 and TRBJ2-3; the D gene is possibly TRBD1 (5 bases). Per the germline V gene, CDR1 is SGHTA and CDR2 is FQGNSA. The CDR3 has 14 amino acids. V shed 2 bases and J shed 5 bases, with 11 bases lying between them.

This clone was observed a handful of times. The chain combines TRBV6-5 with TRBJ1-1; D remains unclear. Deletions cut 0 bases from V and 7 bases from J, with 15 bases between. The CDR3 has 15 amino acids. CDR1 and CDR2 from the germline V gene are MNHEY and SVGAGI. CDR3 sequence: CASSYSVAQGGEAFF. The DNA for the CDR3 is TGTGCCAGCAGTTACTCGGTGGCCCAAGGTGGTGAAGCTTTCTTT.

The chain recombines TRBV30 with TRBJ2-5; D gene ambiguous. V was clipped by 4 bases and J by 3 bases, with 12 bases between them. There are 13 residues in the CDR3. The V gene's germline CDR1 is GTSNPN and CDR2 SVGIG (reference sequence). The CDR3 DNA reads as TGTGCCTGGACTGGGCGCAGTAAAGAGACCCAGTACTTC. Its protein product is CAWTGRSKETQYF.

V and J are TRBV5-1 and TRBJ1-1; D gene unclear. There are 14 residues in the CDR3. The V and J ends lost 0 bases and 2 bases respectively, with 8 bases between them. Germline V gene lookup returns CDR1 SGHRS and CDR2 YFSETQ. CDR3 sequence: CASSLGPYNTEAFF. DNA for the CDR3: TGCGCCAGCAGCTTGGGCCCGTATAACACTGAAGCTTTCTTT.

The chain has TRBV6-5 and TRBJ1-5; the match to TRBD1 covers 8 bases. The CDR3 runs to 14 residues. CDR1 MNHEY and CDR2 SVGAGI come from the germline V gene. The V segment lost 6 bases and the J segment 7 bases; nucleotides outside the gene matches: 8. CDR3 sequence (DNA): TGTGCCAGCAGGGGTCAGGGGGCAAAGCAGCCCCAGCATTTT. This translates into CASRGQGAKQPQHF.

In DNA form, the CDR3 reads TGCAGCGATAAAGCTGGGGGGCAAGAGACCCAGTACTTC. Its protein is CSDKAGGQETQYF. This chain connects TRBV29-1 to TRBJ2-5, with D possibly TRBD2 on 6 matching bases. V lost 7 bases, J lost 2 bases, and 14 bases lay in between. Germline V lookup: CDR1 SQVTM, CDR2 ANQGSEA. The CDR3 has 13 residues.

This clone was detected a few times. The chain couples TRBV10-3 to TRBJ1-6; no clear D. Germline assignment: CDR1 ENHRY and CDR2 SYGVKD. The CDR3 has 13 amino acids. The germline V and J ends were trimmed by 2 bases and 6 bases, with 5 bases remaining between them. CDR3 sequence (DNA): TGTGCCATCAGTGAGGCAGCTAATTCACCCCTCCACTTT. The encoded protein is CAISEAANSPLHF.

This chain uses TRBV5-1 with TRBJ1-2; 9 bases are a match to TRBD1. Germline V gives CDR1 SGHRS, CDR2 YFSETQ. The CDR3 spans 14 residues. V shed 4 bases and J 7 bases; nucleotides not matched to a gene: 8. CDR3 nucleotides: TGCGCCAGCAGCCAAGGGGGACAGGGAGGTGGCTACACCTTC. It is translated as CASSQGGQGGGYTF.

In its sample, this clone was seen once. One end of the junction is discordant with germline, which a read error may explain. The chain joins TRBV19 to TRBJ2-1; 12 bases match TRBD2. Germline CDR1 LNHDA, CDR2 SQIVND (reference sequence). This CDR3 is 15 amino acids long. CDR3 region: CASSILAGGVNEQFF. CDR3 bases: TGTGCCAGCAGTATTCTAGCGGGGGGGGTTAATGAGCAGTTCTTC.

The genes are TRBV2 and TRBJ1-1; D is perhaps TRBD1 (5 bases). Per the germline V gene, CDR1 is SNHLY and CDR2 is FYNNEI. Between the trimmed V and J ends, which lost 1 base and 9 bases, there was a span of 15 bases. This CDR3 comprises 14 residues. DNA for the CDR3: TGTGCCAGCAGTGAAGACGCCGGGACGCCTAAAGCTTTCTTT. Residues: CASSEDAGTPKAFF.

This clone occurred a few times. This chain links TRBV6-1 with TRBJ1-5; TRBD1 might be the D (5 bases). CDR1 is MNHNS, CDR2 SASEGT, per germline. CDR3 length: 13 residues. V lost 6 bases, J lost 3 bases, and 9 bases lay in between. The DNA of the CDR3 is TGTGCCAGCAGGGTGACAGACAATCAGCCCCAGCATTTT. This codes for CASRVTDNQPQHF.

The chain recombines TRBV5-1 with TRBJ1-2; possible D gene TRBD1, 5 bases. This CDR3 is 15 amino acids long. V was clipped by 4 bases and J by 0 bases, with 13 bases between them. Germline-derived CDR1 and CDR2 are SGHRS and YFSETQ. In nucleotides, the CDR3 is TGCGCCAGCAGCGTGGGACCGGGAACTAACTATGGCTACACCTTC. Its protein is CASSVGPGTNYGYTF.

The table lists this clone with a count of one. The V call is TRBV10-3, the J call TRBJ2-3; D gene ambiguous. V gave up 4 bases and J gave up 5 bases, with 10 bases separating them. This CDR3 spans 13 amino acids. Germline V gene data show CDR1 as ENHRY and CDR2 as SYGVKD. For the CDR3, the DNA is TGTGCCATCAGTGTCTCTCCAGGAGATACGCAGTATTTT. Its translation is CAISVSPGDTQYF.

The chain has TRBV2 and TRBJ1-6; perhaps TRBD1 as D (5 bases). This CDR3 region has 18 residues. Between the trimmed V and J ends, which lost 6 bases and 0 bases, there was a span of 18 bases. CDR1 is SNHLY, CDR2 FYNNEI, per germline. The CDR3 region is CASRELGVASSYNSPLHF. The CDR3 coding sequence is TGTGCCAGCAGGGAACTAGGGGTCGCGAGCTCCTATAATTCACCCCTCCACTTT.

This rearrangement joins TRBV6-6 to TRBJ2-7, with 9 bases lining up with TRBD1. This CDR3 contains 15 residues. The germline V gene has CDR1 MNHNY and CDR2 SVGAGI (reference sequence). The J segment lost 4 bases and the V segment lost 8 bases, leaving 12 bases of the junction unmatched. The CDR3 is CASGIRDRDFYEQYV. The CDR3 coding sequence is TGTGCCAGCGGGATCCGGGACAGGGATTTTTACGAGCAGTACGTC.

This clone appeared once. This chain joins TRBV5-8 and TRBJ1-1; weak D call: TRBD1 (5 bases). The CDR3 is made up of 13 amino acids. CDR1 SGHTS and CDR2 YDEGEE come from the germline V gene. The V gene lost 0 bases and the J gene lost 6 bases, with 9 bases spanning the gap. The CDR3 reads CASSLGQPAEAFF. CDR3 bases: TGTGCCAGCAGCTTGGGACAGCCAGCTGAAGCTTTCTTT.